The 29 T cell receptor beta chains below all came from one sample that was sequenced in a study of Ad26.COV2.S vaccination and SARS-CoV-2 variants. Repertoires were generated with immunoSEQ multiplex PCR, while TCRdb's copy carries only in-frame clones and drops some. The table lists hundreds of thousands of clones, less than 90% of them singletons. Stated treatment: about 20 received Ad26.COV2.S at low or high dose, single or two shots; 5 received placebo; per-sample allocation not given. Specimens were obtained on day 63 following the first vaccine or placebo injection. Sequenced here: peripheral blood, sampled in a trial of Ad26.COV2.S vaccine versus placebo. These receptors were collected from a person between 18 and 59 years old who received the Ad26.COV2.S COVID-19 vaccine or a placebo.

This clone was counted between two and nine times. J is TRBJ2-7 and V is TRBV6-5; 8 bases line up with TRBD1. Per germline, CDR1 MNHEY and CDR2 SVGAGI. The CDR3 extends over 15 amino acids. Losses at the gene ends were 2 bases for V and 1 base for J; bases not matched to a gene: 4. The chain's CDR3 is CASSYGGTGSYEQYF. CDR3 sequence (DNA): TGTGCCAGCAGTTACGGGGGGACAGGATCCTACGAGCAGTACTTC.

The chain combines TRBV24-1 with TRBJ1-5, with D possibly being TRBD1 (5 bases). Germline V gene data show CDR1 as KGHDR and CDR2 as SFDVKD. There are 13 residues in the CDR3. Trimming cost V 6 bases and J 5 bases, with 10 bases left between them. The CDR3 protein is CATSPWDDQPQHF. CDR3 in DNA: TGTGCCACCAGTCCCTGGGACGATCAGCCCCAGCATTTT.

This clone was counted a single time. The J gene is TRBJ2-7, the V gene TRBV5-4, with 8 nucleotides matching TRBD1. From germline, CDR1 is SGHNT and CDR2 YYREEE (reference sequence). The junction had 6 bases not matched to a gene; V was cut back by 1 base and J by 6 bases. This CDR3 is built from 14 residues. The CDR3 region is CASSLQGALIEQYF. CDR3 sequence (DNA): TGTGCCAGCAGCTTGCAGGGGGCCCTGATCGAGCAGTACTTC.

The V gene is TRBV19, the J gene TRBJ2-1, with 7 nucleotides matching TRBD2. The CDR3 consists of 17 residues. V lost 1 base, J lost 2 bases, and 8 bases stayed unmatched. CDR1 and CDR2 (germline): LNHDA, SQIVND (reference sequence). The CDR3 region is CASSIGFAGVAYNEQFF. Written as DNA, the CDR3 is TGTGCCAGTAGTATAGGGTTCGCGGGGGTGGCCTACAATGAGCAGTTCTTC.

The chain employs TRBV7-9 and TRBJ2-5, with unresolved D. This CDR3 comprises 13 residues. Germline lookup yields CDR1 SEHNR and CDR2 FQNEAQ (reference sequence). Trimming cost V 8 bases and J 4 bases, with 14 bases left between them. The CDR3 DNA is TGTGCCAGCTCTGGAACGGTGAGAGAGACCCAGTACTTC. This translates into CASSGTVRETQYF.

This chain uses TRBV28 with TRBJ1-5; TRBD1 matches at 10 bases. This CDR3 has 14 residues. The V gene's germline CDR1 is MDHEN and CDR2 SYDVKM. J gave up 5 bases and V 2 bases, and 0 bases lay outside the gene matches. This CDR3 is CASSLGTGDQPQHF. The CDR3 DNA sequence: TGTGCCAGCAGTTTAGGGACAGGGGATCAGCCCCAGCATTTT.

This rearrangement joins TRBV19 to TRBJ1-4; D ambiguous. From germline, CDR1 is LNHDA and CDR2 SQIVND (reference sequence). The V end lost 5 bases, the J end lost 5 bases, and 15 bases lay between the germline ends. CDR3 length equals 15 residues. The chain's CDR3 is CASSPVLGLNEKLFF. CDR3 nucleotide sequence: TGTGCCAGTAGTCCCGTTTTAGGGTTAAATGAAAAACTGTTTTTT.

V is TRBV2 and J is TRBJ2-2; 8 bases map to TRBD2. CDR3 length: 17 residues. The germline V gene has CDR1 SNHLY and CDR2 FYNNEI. V shed 8 bases and J 2 bases; nucleotides not matched to a gene: 13. The CDR3 spells CASCPRGGPGNTGELFF. The CDR3 region has the DNA TGTGCCAGCTGCCCCCGGGGGGGGCCGGGAAACACCGGGGAGCTGTTTTTT.

The chain links TRBV28 to TRBJ1-5; a weak D match, TRBD1 (5 bases). This CDR3 is 15 amino acids long. Germline loops: CDR1 MDHEN, CDR2 SYDVKM. V was clipped by 8 bases and J by 9 bases, with 23 bases between them. CDR3 DNA: TGTGCCAGCGGAGGCCGGGACCGAGGTTCGGGGCCCCAGCATTTT. Translated, it gives CASGGRDRGSGPQHF.

This clone showed up just once. The V gene is TRBV29-1, the J gene TRBJ2-1; TRBD2 matches at 7 bases. V was pared by 8 bases and J by 2 bases, with 6 bases of the junction left unmatched. The CDR3 runs to 13 residues. Germline-derived CDR1 and CDR2 are SQVTM and ANQGSEA. CDR3 in amino acids: CSPPGRTYNEQFF. The DNA for the CDR3 is TGCAGCCCCCCCGGGAGGACCTACAATGAGCAGTTCTTC.

This sequence joins TRBV18 and TRBJ2-7; 7 nucleotides agree with TRBD2. This CDR3 has 15 amino acids. The V segment lost 3 bases and the J segment 8 bases; nucleotides outside the gene matches: 13. Germline V lookup: CDR1 KGHSH, CDR2 LQKENI. The CDR3 sequence: CASSPVGGPENKQYF. The CDR3 nucleotides read TGTGCCAGCTCACCGGTGGGAGGGCCTGAGAATAAGCAGTACTTC.

This chain uses TRBV6-2 or TRBV6-3 with TRBJ1-3, with D possibly being TRBD1 (5 bases). The germline gives CDR1 MNHEY, CDR2 SVGEGT. This CDR3 has 16 amino acids. V gave up 2 bases and J gave up 0 bases, with 11 bases separating them. The CDR3 sequence: CASSYRDSSSGNTIYF. The CDR3 DNA is TGTGCCAGCAGTTACAGGGACTCAAGCTCTGGAAACACCATATATTTT.

This clone is a singleton in its sample. A much larger clone lies a single base off, so this may be a read error. Other DNA sequences in the sample encode the same CDR3. The J gene is TRBJ2-7, the V gene TRBV5-1, with D uncertain. The length of the CDR3 is 12 residues. Germline lookup yields CDR1 SGHRS and CDR2 YFSETQ. V was shortened by 0 bases and J by 3 bases, with 4 bases between the two germline ends. The CDR3 nucleotides are TGCGCCAGCAGCTTGGGGGTCTACGAGCAGTACTTC. It specifies CASSLGVYEQYF.

The chain employs TRBV12-3 or TRBV12-4 and TRBJ2-3; D not resolved. V was clipped by 4 bases and J by 6 bases, with 8 bases between them. The CDR3 sequence is 12 residues long. The DNA for the CDR3 is TGTGCCAGCAGTTCGCTAGGGGATACGCAGTATTTT. It encodes CASSSLGDTQYF.

The chain combines TRBV4-3 with TRBJ1-2; D is uncertain. Germline lookup yields CDR1 LGHNA and CDR2 YSLEER. Trimming took 3 bases from V and 0 from J, leaving 14 bases between them. This CDR3 comprises 16 residues. CDR3 nucleotide sequence: TGCGCCAGCAGCCACCCCGGGCAGACCTCTAACTATGGCTACACCTTC. Translating gives CASSHPGQTSNYGYTF.

The rearrangement joins TRBV19 to TRBJ2-7, with no clear D. The CDR3 is made up of 12 amino acids. V was pared by 1 base and J by 6 bases, with 7 bases between. CDR1 is LNHDA and CDR2 is SQIVND in the germline V gene (reference sequence). The CDR3 is CASSIANSEQYF. DNA for the CDR3: TGTGCCAGTAGTATAGCTAACTCCGAGCAGTACTTC.

The V gene is TRBV11-2, the J gene TRBJ1-3, with D tentatively TRBD1 (6 bases). Trimming cost V 1 base and J 1 base, with 11 bases left between them. This CDR3 is 16 amino acids long. Germline-derived CDR1 and CDR2 are SGHAT and FQNNGV. CDR3 sequence (DNA): TGTGCCAGCAGCTTAGGACCCAGGGGTTCTGGAAACACCATATATTTT. Translated, it gives CASSLGPRGSGNTIYF.

V and J are TRBV19 and TRBJ2-3; 9 bases line up with TRBD2. Trimming removed 6 bases from V and 0 bases from J; junction bases left unmatched: 22. Germline loops: CDR1 LNHDA, CDR2 SQIVND (reference sequence). This CDR3 is 21 amino acids long. CDR3 sequence reads: CASRGQEPSPGREGSTDTQYF. CDR3 nucleotide sequence: TGTGCCAGTAGAGGACAGGAACCATCACCAGGGCGGGAGGGGAGCACAGATACGCAGTATTTT.

Worth noting for this clone: Other DNA sequences from this sample encode an identical CDR3 as well. The chain couples TRBV6-5 to TRBJ2-7; the match to TRBD1 covers 10 bases. The CDR3 is 15 amino acids. Germline V lookup: CDR1 MNHEY, CDR2 SVGAGI. With 3 bases clipped from V and 4 bases from J, the junction kept 6 bases outside the gene matches. This CDR3 is CASSYSGTGEYEQYF. Written as DNA, the CDR3 is TGTGCCAGCAGTTATTCAGGGACAGGGGAATACGAGCAGTACTTC.

A few counts support this clone. J is TRBJ1-6 and V is TRBV28; D ambiguous. Germline V gene sequence: CDR1 MDHEN, CDR2 SYDVKM. Trimming stripped 3 bases from V and 16 bases from J, with 10 bases between. There are 11 residues in the CDR3. The CDR3 reads CASSLGTRLHF. The CDR3 DNA reads TGTGCCAGCAGTTTGGGCACGCGGCTCCACTTT. Full variable domain (remainder filled in from reference TRBV28 and TRBJ1-6): DVKVTQSSRYLVKRTGEKVFLECVQDMDHENMFWYRQDPGLGLRLIYFSYDVKMKEKGDIPEGYSVSREKKERFSLILESASTNQTSMYLCASSLGTRLHFGNGTRLTVT.

This clone showed up just once. The V and J genes are TRBV5-5 and TRBJ2-5, with D perhaps matching TRBD1 (5 bases). V was clipped by 0 bases and J by 5 bases, with 11 bases between them. This CDR3 contains 14 residues. CDR1 SGHKS and CDR2 YYEKEE come from the germline V gene (reference sequence). The DNA of the CDR3 is TGTGCCAGCAGCTTGGTCAGGGCTGGGGAGACCCAGTACTTC. This gives the protein CASSLVRAGETQYF.

The chain's CDR3 is CASSQIPSGSTGELFF. Written as DNA, the CDR3 is TGTGCCAGCTCTCAGATCCCTAGCGGGAGTACCGGGGAGCTGTTTTTT. The rearrangement uses TRBV18 and TRBJ2-2, with 10 bases aligning to TRBD2. This CDR3 comprises 16 residues. Trimming cost V 6 bases and J 5 bases; bases outside gene matches: 9. CDR1 is KGHSH and CDR2 is LQKENI in the germline V gene.

V is TRBV6-5 and J is TRBJ1-2; possibly TRBD1 for D (6 bases). V lost 6 bases to trimming and J lost 2 bases, with 10 bases between them. Germline V gene sequence: CDR1 MNHEY, CDR2 SVGAGI. The CDR3 sequence is 13 residues long. The CDR3, as DNA: TGTGCCAGCAGACAGGGCACGAACTATGGCTACACCTTC. This sequence encodes CASRQGTNYGYTF.

This clone was detected once. V is TRBV5-1 and J is TRBJ1-1, with D perhaps TRBD1 (6 bases). V was shortened by 2 bases and J by 5 bases, with 10 bases between the two germline ends. Germline lookup yields CDR1 SGHRS and CDR2 YFSETQ. The length of the CDR3 is 13 residues. The CDR3 loop is CASSFQGQTEAFF. As DNA, the CDR3 is TGCGCCAGCAGCTTTCAAGGACAGACTGAAGCTTTCTTT.

The rearrangement links TRBV7-8 to TRBJ1-5; D remains ambiguous. V lost 0 bases, J lost 7 bases, and 7 bases lay in between. Germline CDR1 SGHVS, CDR2 FQNEAQ. The CDR3 length is 13 residues. The CDR3, as DNA: TGTGCCAGCAGCTTAGCGTCAGGACAGCCCCAGCATTTT. Its translation is CASSLASGQPQHF.

J is TRBJ2-3 and V is TRBV10-3; 11 bases match TRBD2. CDR3 length: 17 residues. The germline gives CDR1 ENHRY, CDR2 SYGVKD. The J segment lost 0 bases and the V segment lost 3 bases, leaving 5 bases of the junction unmatched. CDR3 sequence (DNA): TGTGCCATCAGTGAAGTTAGCGGGAGGGATAGCACAGATACGCAGTATTTT. It specifies CAISEVSGRDSTDTQYF.

The V gene is TRBV5-1, the J gene TRBJ1-3, with D hard to call. CDR1 is SGHRS, CDR2 YFSETQ, per germline. V was cut by 0 bases and J by 7 bases, with 17 bases left in between. CDR3 length equals 16 residues. CDR3 DNA sequence: TGCGCCAGCAGCTTGGTATCTAATGTTCTGGGGAACACCATATATTTT. Translated: CASSLVSNVLGNTIYF.

This clone has only one observation. The chain links TRBV5-1 to TRBJ2-4; 12 positions match TRBD1. The V gene end was trimmed by 0 bases and the J gene end by 2 bases; junction bases not matched to a gene: 6. CDR1 and CDR2 (germline): SGHRS, YFSETQ. CDR3 length equals 18 residues. CDR3 in amino acids: CASSLAGTGGVTKNIQYF. CDR3 bases: TGCGCCAGCAGCTTGGCTGGGACAGGGGGCGTAACCAAAAACATTCAGTACTTC.

This clone was found once. The chain employs TRBV4-1 and TRBJ2-7, with TRBD1 matching 10 bases. CDR1 is MGHRA and CDR2 is YSYEKL in the germline V gene. This CDR3 has 16 residues. V dropped 1 base and J dropped 8; count of bases not matched to a gene: 11. CDR3 protein: CASSQGPGTGAQQQYF. CDR3 in DNA: TGCGCCAGCAGCCAAGGTCCCGGGACAGGGGCCCAGCAGCAGTACTTC.